The clone carrying this T cell receptor beta chain was counted once. The antigen is not known. This entry is derived from a study of shared clonotypes between healthy human individuals. This CDR3 comprises 17 residues. V was trimmed by 5 bases and J by 3 bases, leaving 23 bases between them. Germline CDR1 reads SGHRS; CDR2 reads YFSETQ. Overall study findings and caveats: The low donor count limited represented genetic and exposure-history diversity.

Researchers ran the assay at a deep level. In the study's own analysis: Junction-only sequences without quality scores came from ImmunoSEQ, so filtering differed. Clones were read by immunoSEQ multiplex PCR, and TCRdb kept only the in-frame ones, dropping some. V and J calls plus clone size are reproduced from that table; the DNA served to infer D and trimming. The table records a few hundred thousand clones, roughly four fifths of them present only once. Input material: PBMCs. The V call is TRBV5-1, the J call TRBJ2-5; D is perhaps TRBD2 (6 bases). The clonotype comes from a woman aged 40 to 50 in good health. Some clones in this sample may be carry-over from other donors' samples. The CDR3 loop reads CASSGGFLSLNEETQYF. The CDR3 nucleotides are TGCGCCAGCAGTGGGGGGTTCTTATCCCTCAATGAAGAGACCCAGTACTTC.